This TCR beta chain is from a study of graft-versus-host responses after intestinal transplantation. Study-level findings and limits: HvG clone declines early post-transplant were associated with peak circulating GvH levels. Recipient bone marrow held GvH clones, some seen earlier in ileum or blood.

Remarks on this clone: Antigen: not known.

This CDR3 is 16 amino acids long. Trimming removed 0 bases from V and 2 bases from J; junction bases left unmatched: 3. CDR1 SGHRS and CDR2 YFSETQ come from the germline V gene. Profiled with immunoSEQ multiplex PCR; TCRdb holds only in-frame clones, not every one. The table includes roughly 81,000 clones, roughly 80% detected once. The sequencing used unstimulated CD4+ T cells sorted from spleen or lymph node cells, collected before intestinal transplant. The genes are TRBV5-1 and TRBJ2-3; TRBD2 matches at 10 bases. The TCR was taken from a human donor who received an intestinal transplant. CDR3 nucleotides: TGCGCCAGCAGCTTGGCCGGACTAGCGGACACAGATACGCAGTATTTT. Translated: CASSLAGLADTDTQYF.